One sample yielded the 23 T cell receptor beta chains listed below, sequenced in a study of T cell repertoires in cytomegalovirus infection. In TCRdb, the reads were re-called with MiXCR into one record per CDR3 protein. The table includes 200,000 to 300,000 distinct CDR3 sequences, roughly 10% detected once. Sequences were obtained from PBMCs. These receptors were taken from a human donor in good health (CMV status not recorded). Some clones in this sample may be carry-over from other donors' samples.

This clonotype showed up many times. The CDR3: CASSPPGYGYTF. As DNA, the CDR3 is TGTGCCAGCAGCCCCCCGGGCTATGGCTACACCTTC. This sequence joins TRBV11-2 and TRBJ1-2; the D is unclear. This CDR3 is 12 amino acids long. Per the germline V gene, CDR1 is SGHAT and CDR2 is FQNNGV. Trimming removed 5 bases at V and 4 bases at J, with 8 bases between. Full variable domain (outside the CDR3, taken from reference TRBV11-2 and TRBJ1-2): EAGVAQSPRYKIIEKRQSVAFWCNPISGHATLYWYQQILGQGPKLLIQFQNNGVVDDSQLPKDRFSAERLKGVDSTLKIQPAKLEDSAVYLCASSPPGYGYTFGSGTRLTVV.

This clonotype was detected many times. The chain links TRBV12-3 or TRBV12-4 to TRBJ1-5; no clear D gene. There are 12 residues in the CDR3. Trimming removed 7 bases from V and 5 bases from J, with 9 bases in between. CDR3 residues: CASTGLDQPQHF. CDR3 sequence (DNA): TGTGCCAGCACTGGGTTAGATCAGCCCCAGCATTTT.

This clonotype was observed at least ten times. The rearrangement uses TRBV6-1 and TRBJ1-6; a weak D match, TRBD1 (5 bases). Germline V CDR1 and CDR2: MNHNS, SASEGT. V lost 7 bases, J lost 5 bases, and 18 bases lay in between. The CDR3 loop spans 16 amino acids. The chain's CDR3 is CASTLGGGRDNSPLHF. DNA of the CDR3: TGTGCCAGCACTCTCGGTGGGGGAAGGGATAATTCACCCCTCCACTTT.

CDR3 coding DNA: TGCAGTGCTGGGACAGATCTCTACGAGCAGTACTTC. This translates into CSAGTDLYEQYF. The gene calls are TRBV20-1 and TRBJ2-7; 7 bases match TRBD1. This CDR3 is 12 amino acids long. V lost 5 bases, J lost 3 bases, and 4 bases stayed unmatched. Germline V gene lookup returns CDR1 DFQATT and CDR2 SNEGSKA (reference sequence).

This clonotype was seen ten or more times. This rearrangement joins TRBV12-3 or TRBV12-4 to TRBJ1-4; D uncertain. The CDR3 length is 15 residues. The ends were cut back, 3 bases at V and 0 bases at J, with 8 bases in the middle. CDR3 coding DNA: TGTGCCAGCAGTTTTAGACGGTCAACTAATGAAAAACTGTTTTTT. As protein: CASSFRRSTNEKLFF.

This clonotype was recorded at least ten times. This chain joins TRBV7-2 and TRBJ2-7; 14 bases line up with TRBD2. V trimming: 5 bases; J trimming: 12 bases; junction bases outside the gene matches: 3. Germline loops: CDR1 SGHTA, CDR2 FQGNSA. CDR3 length equals 12 residues. Here the CDR3 DNA reads TGTGCCAGCAGCCGGACTAGCGGGAGGACGTACTTC. Translating gives CASSRTSGRTYF.

The sample holds many counts of this clonotype. Here the CDR3 DNA reads TGTGCCAGCAGTTACTCCAATATTGGGGGGGGCAATCAGCCCCAGCATTTT. Residues: CASSYSNIGGGNQPQHF. The rearrangement uses TRBV6-8 and TRBJ1-5; possible D gene TRBD1, 5 bases. Trimming left V 0 bases short and J 2 bases short, with 14 bases between. Germline lookup yields CDR1 MNHGY and CDR2 SAAAGT. The CDR3 sequence is 17 residues long.

The chain joins TRBV5-3 to TRBJ2-1; D remains unclear. TRBV5-3 is an ORF for which the function is uncertain. V was cut by 8 bases and J by 5 bases, with 14 bases left in between. This CDR3 region has 13 residues. The CDR3 nucleotides read TGTGCCAGCAGGACCTCATTGCACAATGAGCAGTTCTTC. It codes for CASRTSLHNEQFF.

This clonotype showed up many times. The rearrangement joins TRBV7-9 to TRBJ2-3; D is ambiguous. Trimming cost V 1 base and J 1 base, with 12 bases left between them. The CDR3 is made up of 16 amino acids. CDR1 is SEHNR, CDR2 FQNEAQ, per germline (reference sequence). This CDR3 is CASSLERAIRTDTQYF. DNA of the CDR3: TGTGCCAGCAGCTTAGAAAGGGCTATTCGCACAGATACGCAGTATTTT.

The table lists this clonotype with many counts. The V and J genes are TRBV7-2 and TRBJ2-1; TRBD2 aligns across 12 bases. Losses at the gene ends were 5 bases for V and 10 bases for J; bases not matched to a gene: 9. Looked up from germline, CDR1 is SGHTA and CDR2 is FQGNSA. The CDR3 is 15 residues long. The CDR3: CASSPASGRAVEQFF. The CDR3 DNA reads as TGTGCCAGCAGCCCCGCTAGCGGGAGGGCCGTCGAGCAGTTCTTC.

This clonotype was seen many times. The J gene is TRBJ1-1, the V gene TRBV30; no clear D. The V end lost 0 bases, the J end lost 5 bases, and 13 bases lay between the germline ends. The germline V gene has CDR1 GTSNPN and CDR2 SVGIG (reference sequence). The CDR3 contains 14 residues. The CDR3 coding sequence is TGTGCCTGGAGTGTTCCCATGGTGTGGACTGAAGCTTTCTTT. It encodes CAWSVPMVWTEAFF.

This clonotype showed up many times. This chain uses TRBV7-2 with TRBJ1-5; 10 positions match TRBD1. This CDR3 contains 15 residues. V shed 5 bases, J shed 4 bases, and the junction held 5 bases outside the gene matches. CDR1 and CDR2 (germline): SGHTA, FQGNSA. Written as DNA, the CDR3 is TGTGCCAGCAGCCTAGGGACAGGGGAAAATCAGCCCCAGCATTTT. It is translated as CASSLGTGENQPQHF.

This clonotype was seen ten or more times. This sequence joins TRBV12-3 or TRBV12-4 and TRBJ1-4; D not certain. This CDR3 spans 15 amino acids. Trimming pared 7 bases from V and 6 bases from J, leaving 18 bases between. DNA of the CDR3: TGTGCCAGCACACAAGATGGAGGGCCGGATGAAAAACTGTTTTTT. Amino acids: CASTQDGGPDEKLFF.

The table lists this clonotype with many counts. The chain links TRBV9 to TRBJ2-5, with 10 bases lining up with TRBD2. The CDR3 has 16 residues. The germline V gene encodes CDR1 SGDLS and CDR2 YYNGEE. Germline trimming cut 0 bases from V and 2 bases from J; bases unmatched to any gene: 4. CDR3 loop: CASSVGGLALQETQYF. CDR3 in DNA: TGTGCCAGCAGCGTAGGGGGACTAGCGTTGCAAGAGACCCAGTACTTC.

Ten or more counts support this clonotype. The rearrangement joins TRBV7-2 to TRBJ2-1; D gene ambiguous. The V and J ends lost 5 bases and 7 bases respectively, with 9 bases between them. Germline CDR1 reads SGHTA; CDR2 reads FQGNSA. CDR3 length equals 12 residues. CDR3 sequence (DNA): TGTGCCAGCAGCCCCGAAAGGAATGAGCAGTTCTTC. Its translation: CASSPERNEQFF.

This clonotype was picked up many times. V usage is TRBV6-1 and J usage is TRBJ2-1, with TRBD2 matching over 9 bases. The junction had 9 bases not matched to a gene; V was cut back by 5 bases and J by 4 bases. Germline V gives CDR1 MNHNS, CDR2 SASEGT. CDR3 length: 16 residues. CDR3 sequence (DNA): TGTGCCAGCAGTCCCCCCGGGCTAGCGGGGTACAATGAGCAGTTCTTC. Protein product: CASSPPGLAGYNEQFF.

This clonotype came up many times. This chain uses TRBV7-2 with TRBJ1-5, with D perhaps matching TRBD1 (5 bases). The V and J ends lost 7 bases and 7 bases respectively, with 20 bases between them. Per germline, CDR1 SGHTA and CDR2 FQGNSA. The CDR3 is 15 residues long. The chain's CDR3 is CASNTAGAGGQPQHF. In DNA, the CDR3 is TGTGCCAGCAATACCGCCGGGGCTGGCGGACAGCCCCAGCATTTT.

Ten or more counts support this clonotype. This chain joins TRBV28 and TRBJ1-5; 7 nucleotides agree with TRBD1. V lost 5 bases to trimming and J lost 1 base; unmatched junction nucleotides: 11. This CDR3 has 17 residues. Germline-derived CDR1 and CDR2 are MDHEN and SYDVKM. For the CDR3, the DNA is TGTGCCAGCAGTCCCCTCGACAGGGAAGAGAGCAATCAGCCCCAGCATTTT. This codes for CASSPLDREESNQPQHF.

This clonotype was detected ten times or more. V usage is TRBV7-2 and J usage is TRBJ2-5; D may be TRBD2 (7 bases). This CDR3 is built from 19 residues. Germline V gives CDR1 SGHTA, CDR2 FQGNSA. Trimming stripped 2 bases from V and 5 bases from J, with 27 bases between. The CDR3 bases are TGTGCCAGCAGCTTAAGCGGGGTTTCTTGGGGGGGGGCCGGGGAGACCCAGTACTTC. Its translation is CASSLSGVSWGGAGETQYF.

The V gene is TRBV7-8, the J gene TRBJ2-1; weak D call: TRBD2 (5 bases). Trimming removed 4 bases from V and 5 bases from J, with 9 bases in between. CDR3 length equals 13 residues. Germline V gene data show CDR1 as SGHVS and CDR2 as FQNEAQ. CDR3 loop: CASSWGANNEQFF. The CDR3 region has the DNA TGTGCCAGCAGCTGGGGAGCGAACAATGAGCAGTTCTTC.

The gene calls are TRBV3-1 and TRBJ2-5, with 8 bases lining up with TRBD2. The V and J ends lost 4 bases and 6 bases, in that order; junction bases with no gene match: 7. The germline V gene has CDR1 LGHDT and CDR2 YNNKEL (reference sequence). This CDR3 comprises 14 residues. The CDR3 coding sequence is TGTGCCAGCAGCCTAGCGCGGGGGGTGAAGACCCAGTACTTC. Encoded protein: CASSLARGVKTQYF.

V usage is TRBV29-1 and J usage is TRBJ1-1; possible D gene TRBD1, 5 bases. The CDR3 extends over 12 amino acids. V was trimmed by 6 bases and J by 5 bases, leaving 13 bases between them. Germline assignment: CDR1 SQVTM and CDR2 ANQGSEA. The CDR3 DNA is TGCAGCGTCGGGACCTGGGGGACTGAAGCTTTCTTT. Encoded protein: CSVGTWGTEAFF.

For the CDR3, the DNA is TGCGCCAGCAGCCATGCGACTCCGGGGAACACCGGGGAGCTGTTTTTT. This encodes CASSHATPGNTGELFF. The chain recombines TRBV4-1 with TRBJ2-2, with no clear D. Germline V gene data show CDR1 as MGHRA and CDR2 as YSYEKL. This CDR3 spans 16 amino acids. Trimming took 3 bases from V and 1 from J, leaving 12 bases between them.